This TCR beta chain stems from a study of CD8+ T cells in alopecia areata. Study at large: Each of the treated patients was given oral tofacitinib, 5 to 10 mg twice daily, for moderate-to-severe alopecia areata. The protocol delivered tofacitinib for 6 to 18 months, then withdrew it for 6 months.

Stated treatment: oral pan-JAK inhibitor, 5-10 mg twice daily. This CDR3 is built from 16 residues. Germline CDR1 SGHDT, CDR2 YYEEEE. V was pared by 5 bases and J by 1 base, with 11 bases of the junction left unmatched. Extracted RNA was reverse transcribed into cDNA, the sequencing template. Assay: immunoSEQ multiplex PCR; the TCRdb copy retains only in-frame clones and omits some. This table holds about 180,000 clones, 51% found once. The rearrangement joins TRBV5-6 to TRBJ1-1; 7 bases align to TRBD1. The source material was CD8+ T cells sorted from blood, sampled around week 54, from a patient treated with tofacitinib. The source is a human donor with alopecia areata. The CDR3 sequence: CASSGTVLFGNTEAFF. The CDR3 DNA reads TGTGCCAGCAGTGGGACAGTTCTCTTTGGGAACACTGAAGCTTTCTTT.